This is a list of T cell receptor beta chains from one sample in a study of T cells in Graves' hyperthyroidism and ophthalmopathy. TCRdb passed the multiplex PCR reads through MiXCR, listing each CDR3 protein once. The table records 300,000 to 400,000 distinct CDR3 sequences, approximately 18% of them present only once. Material: blood. The receptors stem from a woman in her forties or fifties with Graves' hyperthyroidism. The CDR3 runs from the conserved cysteine through the conserved F or W. Each record gives: V gene, D gene, J gene, clone size, CDR3 DNA, CDR3 protein. A D gene is named only where the DNA matches it firmly. Where a row states a size, it is once, few, many or the class of an expanded clone; other rows omit it.

V gene: TRBV2
D gene: .
J gene: TRBJ2-2
clone size: .
CDR3 DNA: TGTGCCAGCAGTGAGTGGGGGGTCGACACCGGGGAGCTGTTTTTT
CDR3 protein: CASSEWGVDTGELFF

V gene: TRBV15
D gene: .
J gene: TRBJ1-4
clone size: .
CDR3 DNA: TGTGCCACCAGCAGAGAGGCGGGACCTTCTAATGAAAAACTGTTTTTT
CDR3 protein: CATSREAGPSNEKLFF

V gene: TRBV18
D gene: .
J gene: TRBJ2-3
clone size: many
CDR3 DNA: TGTGCCAGCTCACCAGCAACCCACACAGATACGCAGTATTTT
CDR3 protein: CASSPATHTDTQYF

V gene: TRBV6-2/TRBV6-3
D gene: TRBD1
J gene: TRBJ2-5
clone size: .
CDR3 DNA: TGTGCCAGCAGTCCCTCCGACAGGGCCCAAGAGACCCAGTACTTC
CDR3 protein: CASSPSDRAQETQYF

V gene: TRBV7-9
D gene: .
J gene: TRBJ1-6
clone size: .
CDR3 DNA: TGTGCCAGCAATAGAGGGTCACTTAATTCACCCCTCCACTTT
CDR3 protein: CASNRGSLNSPLHF

V gene: TRBV2
D gene: .
J gene: TRBJ1-1
clone size: many
CDR3 DNA: TGTGCCAGCAGTGAATGGGGAGTAGACACTGAAGCTTTCTTT
CDR3 protein: CASSEWGVDTEAFF

V gene: TRBV28
D gene: .
J gene: TRBJ1-2
clone size: .
CDR3 DNA: TGTGCCAGCAGTTCCCCCGCGGGATTCGACTATGGCTACACCTTC
CDR3 protein: CASSSPAGFDYGYTF

V gene: TRBV7-3
D gene: .
J gene: TRBJ2-3
clone size: .
CDR3 DNA: TGTGCCAGCAGCTTGTTTGGGGACGATACGCAGTATTTT
CDR3 protein: CASSLFGDDTQYF

V gene: TRBV6-1
D gene: .
J gene: TRBJ1-2
clone size: many
CDR3 DNA: TGTGCCAGCGCCGCACTACTTGGGACGTCTGGCTACACCTTC
CDR3 protein: CASAALLGTSGYTF

V gene: TRBV13
D gene: .
J gene: TRBJ2-5
clone size: many
CDR3 DNA: TGTGCCAGCAGCTTAGAAGGATACAAGAGACCCCAGTACTTC
CDR3 protein: CASSLEGYKRPQYF

V gene: TRBV28
D gene: TRBD1
J gene: TRBJ2-5
clone size: few
CDR3 DNA: TGTGCCAGCAGCTTCGACAGGGGGCGGGTCGAGACCCAGTACTTC
CDR3 protein: CASSFDRGRVETQYF

V gene: TRBV28
D gene: .
J gene: TRBJ1-1
clone size: .
CDR3 DNA: TGTGCCAGCAAAACCTCGGGGAGGGGGGCCACTAAAGCTTTCTTT
CDR3 protein: CASKTSGRGATKAFF

V gene: TRBV28
D gene: .
J gene: TRBJ2-2
clone size: .
CDR3 DNA: TGTGCCAGCAGTTTTCAGGCCGGCACCGGGGAGCTGTTTTTT
CDR3 protein: CASSFQAGTGELFF

V gene: TRBV3-1
D gene: .
J gene: TRBJ2-3
clone size: few
CDR3 DNA: TGTGCCAGCAGCCAAGGGGGGGGCGTCACAGATACGCAGTATTTT
CDR3 protein: CASSQGGGVTDTQYF

V gene: TRBV6-1
D gene: TRBD2
J gene: TRBJ2-3
clone size: .
CDR3 DNA: TGTGCCGCCGGGGGAGCGGGAGATCCAGATACGCAGTATTTT
CDR3 protein: CAAGGAGDPDTQYF

V gene: TRBV6-5
D gene: .
J gene: TRBJ2-1
clone size: .
CDR3 DNA: TGTGCCAGCAGTTACTATGGGGGGCTTCGAGAGTTCTTC
CDR3 protein: CASSYYGGLREFF

V gene: TRBV2
D gene: .
J gene: TRBJ1-2
clone size: few
CDR3 DNA: TGTGCCAGCAAAGAATCGGGGGACGGCTACACCTTC
CDR3 protein: CASKESGDGYTF

V gene: TRBV6-1
D gene: TRBD2
J gene: TRBJ2-1
clone size: few
CDR3 DNA: TGTGCCAGCAGTTCCCCATCCGGACTAGCGGAAGAGCAGTTCTTC
CDR3 protein: CASSSPSGLAEEQFF

V gene: TRBV12-3/TRBV12-4
D gene: TRBD1
J gene: TRBJ1-2
clone size: many
CDR3 DNA: TGTGCCAGCAGTTTGGGGACAGGGCATGGCTATGGCTACACCTTC
CDR3 protein: CASSLGTGHGYGYTF

V gene: TRBV6-2/TRBV6-3
D gene: .
J gene: TRBJ1-5
clone size: many
CDR3 DNA: TGTGCCAGCAGTTTGACGGGGAATCAGCCCCAGCATTTT
CDR3 protein: CASSLTGNQPQHF

V gene: TRBV7-3
D gene: TRBD2
J gene: TRBJ2-1
clone size: many
CDR3 DNA: TGTGCCAGCAGTCAATTTGGGGGAGGGGACAATGAGCAGTTCTTC
CDR3 protein: CASSQFGGGDNEQFF

V gene: TRBV6-2/TRBV6-3
D gene: TRBD1
J gene: TRBJ2-1
clone size: .
CDR3 DNA: TGTGCCAGCAGTTACGGGACAGGGGGCGCGTTGAATGTACTTTGGAATGAGCAGTTCTTC
CDR3 protein: CASSYGTGGALNVLWNEQFF

V gene: TRBV2
D gene: TRBD2
J gene: TRBJ2-1
clone size: many
CDR3 DNA: TGTGCCAGCGTAGTTAGCGGGAGGGGGGGTGAGCAGTTCTTC
CDR3 protein: CASVVSGRGGEQFF

V gene: TRBV7-9
D gene: .
J gene: TRBJ1-5
clone size: once
CDR3 DNA: TGTGCCAGCAGCACTGGGACGGAGAGGCCCCAGCATTTT
CDR3 protein: CASSTGTERPQHF

V gene: TRBV6-2/TRBV6-3
D gene: TRBD1
J gene: TRBJ1-4
clone size: .
CDR3 DNA: TGTGCCAGCAGTGACAGGGGAATCACTAATGAAAAACTGTTTTTT
CDR3 protein: CASSDRGITNEKLFF

V gene: TRBV10-3
D gene: TRBD2
J gene: TRBJ2-3
clone size: many
CDR3 DNA: TGTGCCATCAGTGGCCGAACTAGCGGGAGGGCCGATTGGGAGGTTCCAGATACGCAGTATTTT
CDR3 protein: CAISGRTSGRADWEVPDTQYF

V gene: TRBV12-3/TRBV12-4
D gene: TRBD1
J gene: TRBJ1-2
clone size: .
CDR3 DNA: TGTGCCAGCAGTCCTCCGGGACAGGGATACTATGGCTACACCTTC
CDR3 protein: CASSPPGQGYYGYTF

V gene: TRBV4-1
D gene: .
J gene: TRBJ2-7
clone size: .
CDR3 DNA: TGCGCCAGCAGCCAGCTAGCCGAGCAGTACTTC
CDR3 protein: CASSQLAEQYF

V gene: TRBV25-1
D gene: .
J gene: TRBJ1-2
clone size: .
CDR3 DNA: TGTGCCAGCAGTGAAGGAAAGGACTATGGCTACACCTTC
CDR3 protein: CASSEGKDYGYTF

V gene: TRBV4-1
D gene: TRBD1
J gene: TRBJ1-2
clone size: few
CDR3 DNA: TGTGCCAGCAGCCAAGATGGGACAGGGAATGGCTACACCTTC
CDR3 protein: CASSQDGTGNGYTF

V gene: TRBV9
D gene: .
J gene: TRBJ2-1
clone size: few
CDR3 DNA: TGTGCCAGCAGCGGAAGTAGCGTATACTCCTACAATGAGCAGTTCTTC
CDR3 protein: CASSGSSVYSYNEQFF

V gene: TRBV4-1
D gene: TRBD2
J gene: TRBJ2-3
clone size: few
CDR3 DNA: TGCGCCAGCAGCCAAGATCTCCAGCGGGGGGGCCTCACAGATACGCAGTATTTT
CDR3 protein: CASSQDLQRGGLTDTQYF

V gene: TRBV15
D gene: .
J gene: TRBJ1-5
clone size: .
CDR3 DNA: TGTGCCACCAGCAGACAGCCCCGGGAGCCCCAGCATTTT
CDR3 protein: CATSRQPREPQHF

V gene: TRBV5-1
D gene: .
J gene: TRBJ1-1
clone size: many
CDR3 DNA: TGCGCCAGCAGCCTCTGGCAGGTCAACACTGAAGCTTTCTTT
CDR3 protein: CASSLWQVNTEAFF

V gene: TRBV5-1
D gene: TRBD1
J gene: TRBJ1-1
clone size: once
CDR3 DNA: TGCGCCAGCAGCTTGACAGGACAGGCCCCCGGGGCTTTCTTT
CDR3 protein: CASSLTGQAPGAFF

V gene: TRBV30
D gene: .
J gene: TRBJ2-3
clone size: many
CDR3 DNA: TGTGCCTGTACAGGAACAGATACGCAGTATTTT
CDR3 protein: CACTGTDTQYF

V gene: TRBV5-1
D gene: TRBD1
J gene: TRBJ2-1
clone size: few
CDR3 DNA: TGCGCCAGCTGTCTGGGACAGGGCAACTACAATGAGCAGTTCTTC
CDR3 protein: CASCLGQGNYNEQFF

V gene: TRBV15
D gene: .
J gene: TRBJ2-2
clone size: .
CDR3 DNA: TGTGCCACCAGCAGAGACCGGGACTCAAACACCGGGGAGCTGTTTTTT
CDR3 protein: CATSRDRDSNTGELFF

V gene: TRBV7-3
D gene: TRBD2
J gene: TRBJ2-5
clone size: .
CDR3 DNA: TGTGCCAGCAGCTATGGGACTAGCGGAGGAGAGACCCAGTACTTC
CDR3 protein: CASSYGTSGGETQYF

V gene: TRBV3-1
D gene: .
J gene: TRBJ1-1
clone size: few
CDR3 DNA: TGTGCCAGCAGCCAACGGGGCACTGGAGCTTTCTTT
CDR3 protein: CASSQRGTGAFF

V gene: TRBV30
D gene: .
J gene: TRBJ2-2
clone size: many
CDR3 DNA: TGTGCCTGGAACAGGGTCATGAACACCGGGGAGCTGTTTTTT
CDR3 protein: CAWNRVMNTGELFF

V gene: TRBV20-1
D gene: TRBD2
J gene: TRBJ2-1
clone size: .
CDR3 DNA: TGCAGTGCTAGGCTAGCGGGGAGAGCGGACAATGAGCAGTTCTTC
CDR3 protein: CSARLAGRADNEQFF

V gene: TRBV11-2
D gene: TRBD1
J gene: TRBJ2-2
clone size: many
CDR3 DNA: TGTGCCAGCAGGGAAGGGGGCGCCGGCACCGGGGAGCTGTTTTTT
CDR3 protein: CASREGGAGTGELFF

V gene: TRBV28
D gene: TRBD1
J gene: TRBJ2-7
clone size: many
CDR3 DNA: TGTGCCAGCAGTGGAGGACAGGCCTTATCCTACGAGCAGTACTTC
CDR3 protein: CASSGGQALSYEQYF

V gene: TRBV2
D gene: .
J gene: TRBJ1-3
clone size: many
CDR3 DNA: TGTGCCAGCAGTGAAGAGCGTGGCGGCTCTGGAAACACCATATATTTT
CDR3 protein: CASSEERGGSGNTIYF

V gene: TRBV6-5
D gene: .
J gene: TRBJ1-6
clone size: .
CDR3 DNA: TGTGCCAGCAGTTACCCCGCCAGCTCCTATAATTCACCCCTCCACTTT
CDR3 protein: CASSYPASSYNSPLHF

V gene: TRBV27
D gene: TRBD1
J gene: TRBJ1-6
clone size: few
CDR3 DNA: TGTGCCAGCAGTCCAGGGACAGGGACTTCACCCCTCCACTTT
CDR3 protein: CASSPGTGTSPLHF

V gene: TRBV27
D gene: TRBD2
J gene: TRBJ2-7
clone size: .
CDR3 DNA: TGTGCCAGCAGTTTGCGGGGGAATTACGAGCAGTACTTC
CDR3 protein: CASSLRGNYEQYF

V gene: TRBV6-1
D gene: .
J gene: TRBJ2-7
clone size: .
CDR3 DNA: TGTGCCAGCAGTACCTACAGCGGCGGGTCCTACGAGCAGTACTTC
CDR3 protein: CASSTYSGGSYEQYF

V gene: TRBV2
D gene: .
J gene: TRBJ2-1
clone size: .
CDR3 DNA: TGTGCCAGCAAAGCCGCTTCCCCAGCCTACAATGAGCAGTTCTTC
CDR3 protein: CASKAASPAYNEQFF

V gene: TRBV20-1
D gene: .
J gene: TRBJ1-4
clone size: .
CDR3 DNA: TGCAGTGCGGTCGCGGGGTCTTTACCCGAAAAACTGTTTTTT
CDR3 protein: CSAVAGSLPEKLFF

V gene: TRBV5-1
D gene: TRBD1
J gene: TRBJ1-1
clone size: few
CDR3 DNA: TGCGCCAGCAGCGGGACCGGGACAGGTGTAATTGAAGCTTTCTTT
CDR3 protein: CASSGTGTGVIEAFF

V gene: TRBV20-1
D gene: .
J gene: TRBJ1-2
clone size: .
CDR3 DNA: TGCAGTGCTGGAGCCGGCACATCAAACTATGGCTACACCTTC
CDR3 protein: CSAGAGTSNYGYTF

V gene: TRBV10-3
D gene: .
J gene: TRBJ1-1
clone size: few
CDR3 DNA: TGTGCCACCCGGACACGGGAGGATACTGAAGCTTTCTTT
CDR3 protein: CATRTREDTEAFF

V gene: TRBV2
D gene: TRBD2
J gene: TRBJ2-1
clone size: many
CDR3 DNA: TGTGCCAGCAGTTCTTTCTTAGCGGGAGTGGACTACAATGAGCAGTTCTTC
CDR3 protein: CASSSFLAGVDYNEQFF

V gene: TRBV7-2
D gene: .
J gene: TRBJ1-2
clone size: .
CDR3 DNA: TGTGTCAGCAGCTCGACTTACGGCTATGGCTACACCTTC
CDR3 protein: CVSSSTYGYGYTF

V gene: TRBV7-9
D gene: .
J gene: TRBJ2-1
clone size: .
CDR3 DNA: TGTGCCAGCAGCCCAAGAGGTTGGGATGAGCAGTTCTTC
CDR3 protein: CASSPRGWDEQFF

V gene: TRBV28
D gene: .
J gene: TRBJ2-1
clone size: .
CDR3 DNA: TGTGCCAGCAGTCCCTTGAGGGAGTACAATGAGCAGTTCTTC
CDR3 protein: CASSPLREYNEQFF

V gene: TRBV12-3/TRBV12-4
D gene: .
J gene: TRBJ1-1
clone size: .
CDR3 DNA: TGTGCCAGCAGTTTAGCAGGGCTTGAAGCTTTCTTT
CDR3 protein: CASSLAGLEAFF